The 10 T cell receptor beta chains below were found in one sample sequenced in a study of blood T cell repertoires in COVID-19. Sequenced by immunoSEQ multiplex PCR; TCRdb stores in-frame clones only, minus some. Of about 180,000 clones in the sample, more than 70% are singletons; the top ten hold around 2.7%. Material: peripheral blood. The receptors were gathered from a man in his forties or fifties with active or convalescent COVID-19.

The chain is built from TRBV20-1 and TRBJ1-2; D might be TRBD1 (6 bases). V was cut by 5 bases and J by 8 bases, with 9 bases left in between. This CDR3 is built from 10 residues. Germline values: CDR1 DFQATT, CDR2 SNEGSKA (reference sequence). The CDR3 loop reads CSAGRGGYTF. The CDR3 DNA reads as TGCAGTGCTGGGAGGGGGGGCTACACCTTC.

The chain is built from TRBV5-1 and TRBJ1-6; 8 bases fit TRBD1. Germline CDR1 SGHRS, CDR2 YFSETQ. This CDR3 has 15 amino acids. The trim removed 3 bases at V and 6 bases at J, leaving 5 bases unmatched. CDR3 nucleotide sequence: TGCGCCAGCAGCTCACAGGGGGGTAGTAATTCACCCCTCCACTTT. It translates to CASSSQGGSNSPLHF.

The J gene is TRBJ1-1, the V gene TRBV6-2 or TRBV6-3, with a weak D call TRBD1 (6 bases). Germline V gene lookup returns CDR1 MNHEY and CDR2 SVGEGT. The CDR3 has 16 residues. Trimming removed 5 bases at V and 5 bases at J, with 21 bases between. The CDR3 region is CASSRGGRGSRTEAFF. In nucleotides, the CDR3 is TGTGCCAGCAGTCGCGGGGGGCGTGGTTCGAGGACTGAAGCTTTCTTT.

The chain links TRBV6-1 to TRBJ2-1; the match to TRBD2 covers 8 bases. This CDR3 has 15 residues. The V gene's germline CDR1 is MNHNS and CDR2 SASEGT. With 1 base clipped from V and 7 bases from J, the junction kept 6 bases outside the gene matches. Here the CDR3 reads CASSEGTSGFNEQFF. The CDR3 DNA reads TGTGCCAGCAGTGAAGGAACTAGCGGATTTAATGAGCAGTTCTTC.

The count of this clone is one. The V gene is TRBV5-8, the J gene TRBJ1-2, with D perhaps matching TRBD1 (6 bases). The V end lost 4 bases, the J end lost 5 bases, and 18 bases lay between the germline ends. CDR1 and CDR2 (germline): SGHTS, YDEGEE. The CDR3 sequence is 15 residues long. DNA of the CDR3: TGTGCCAGCAGCCCTGAGGGGGGGCGTCATTATGGCTACACCTTC. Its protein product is CASSPEGGRHYGYTF.

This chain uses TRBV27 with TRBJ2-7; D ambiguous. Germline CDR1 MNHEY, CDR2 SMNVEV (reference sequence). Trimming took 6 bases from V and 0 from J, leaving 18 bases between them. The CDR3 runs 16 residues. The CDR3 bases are TGTGCCAGCAGCCACCTGGGCCCTCAGGTCTCCTACGAGCAGTACTTC. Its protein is CASSHLGPQVSYEQYF.

CDR3 sequence reads: CAISDDARLNGYTF. For the CDR3, the DNA is TGTGCCATCAGTGACGACGCCAGGCTAAATGGCTACACCTTC. The rearrangement uses TRBV10-3 and TRBJ1-2; D is uncertain. Germline CDR1 is ENHRY and CDR2 is SYGVKD. V was pared by 3 bases and J by 6 bases, with 14 bases between. There are 14 residues in the CDR3.

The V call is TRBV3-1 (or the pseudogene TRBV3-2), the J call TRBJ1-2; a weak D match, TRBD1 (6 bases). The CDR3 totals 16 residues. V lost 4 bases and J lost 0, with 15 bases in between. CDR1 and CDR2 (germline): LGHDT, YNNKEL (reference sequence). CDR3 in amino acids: CASSPNNRAANYGYTF. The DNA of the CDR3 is TGTGCCAGCAGCCCGAACAACAGGGCAGCTAACTATGGCTACACCTTC.

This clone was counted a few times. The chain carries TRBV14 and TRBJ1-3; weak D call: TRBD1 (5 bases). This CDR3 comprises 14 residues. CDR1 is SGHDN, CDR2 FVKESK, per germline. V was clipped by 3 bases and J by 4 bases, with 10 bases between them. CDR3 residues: CASSHRQYGNTIYF. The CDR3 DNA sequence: TGTGCCAGCAGCCACCGACAGTACGGAAACACCATATATTTT.

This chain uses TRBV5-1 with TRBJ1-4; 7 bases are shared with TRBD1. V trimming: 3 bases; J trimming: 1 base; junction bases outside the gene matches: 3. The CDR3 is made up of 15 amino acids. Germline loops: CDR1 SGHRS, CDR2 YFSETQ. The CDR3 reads CASSYSGGTNEKLFF. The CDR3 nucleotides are TGCGCCAGCAGCTATTCAGGGGGAACTAATGAAAAACTGTTTTTT.